This TCR beta chain was profiled in a study of blood T cells in healthy people across ages. Study conclusions and caveats: Long-lived and aged donors differed, with more naive CD4+ cells and higher diversity in the long-lived.

On this clonotype: Its target is not known.

V was shortened by 0 bases and J by 3 bases, with 20 bases between the two germline ends. The CDR3 consists of 17 residues. The germline CDR1 and CDR2 sequences are DFQATT and SNEGSKA (reference sequence). Alongside a J-beta primer mix, a sample-barcoded 5' primer served in a second PCR lasting about 7 to 12 cycles. All cDNA molecules were each tagged by a template-switch adaptor with 12 random nucleotides. TCRdb re-derived calls from the 5' RACE reads in MiXCR, one entry per CDR3 protein. This table has about 1,400,000 distinct CDR3 sequences, around 59% appearing once. Roughly 10 milliliters of peripheral blood were drawn from each donor into EDTA-treated tubes.

The specimen sequenced was blood. This receptor was taken from a man aged 18 to 29 in good health. J is TRBJ1-1 and V is TRBV20-1; TRBD1 is a possible D gene (5 bases). The CDR3 protein is CSARDQLGQGGDTEAFF. The CDR3 coding sequence is TGCAGTGCTAGAGATCAATTAGGGCAGGGAGGAGACACTGAAGCTTTCTTT.